Below, 25 T cell receptor beta chains from the same sample are listed, as sequenced in a study of OX40 agonist ivuxolimab in advanced cancers. Clones were sequenced by immunoSEQ multiplex PCR, and TCRdb holds only the in-frame ones, with some missing. The table shows around 71,000 clones, with around 86% occurring only once. Material: CD4+ or CD8+ T cells sorted from blood, obtained in a trial of the OX40 agonist ivuxolimab. Receptors were obtained from an adult with an advanced solid tumor such as melanoma, head and neck, liver or kidney cancer.

In this sample, this clone turned up once. The J gene is TRBJ1-2, the V gene TRBV27; the D gene is possibly TRBD1 (6 bases). From germline, CDR1 is MNHEY and CDR2 SMNVEV (reference sequence). The CDR3 has 14 residues. Between the trimmed V and J ends, which lost 6 bases and 8 bases, there was a span of 19 bases. CDR3 sequence: CASRTGHLAGGYTF. As DNA, the CDR3 is TGTGCCAGCAGGACGGGACACCTTGCGGGGGGCTACACCTTC.

The J gene is TRBJ2-7, the V gene TRBV6-1; 9 bases map to TRBD2. Germline-derived CDR1 and CDR2 are MNHNS and SASEGT. V was pared by 1 base and J by 0 bases, with 4 bases of the junction left unmatched. The CDR3 has 16 amino acids. The CDR3: CASSEGTSVSSYEQYF. Written as DNA, the CDR3 is TGTGCCAGCAGTGAAGGGACTAGCGTCAGCTCCTACGAGCAGTACTTC.

The gene calls are TRBV18 and TRBJ2-1, with 9 nucleotides matching TRBD2. The CDR3 has 16 amino acids. Germline lookup yields CDR1 KGHSH and CDR2 LQKENI. V shed 2 bases, J shed 6 bases, and the junction held 8 bases outside the gene matches. This chain's CDR3 is CASSPLGAGGPNEQFF. In DNA, the CDR3 is TGTGCCAGCTCACCATTAGGGGCGGGAGGGCCCAATGAGCAGTTCTTC.

The genes are TRBV2 and TRBJ2-1; 8 bases fit TRBD2. The CDR3 spans 14 residues. The ends lost 6 bases at V and 4 bases at J; junction bases unmatched: 5. Germline CDR1 is SNHLY and CDR2 is FYNNEI. This CDR3 is CASRAGGPYNEQFF. CDR3 in DNA: TGTGCCAGCAGGGCGGGAGGACCGTACAATGAGCAGTTCTTC.

The CDR3 loop is CASSKGRLSETQYF. CDR3 coding DNA: TGTGCCAGCAGCAAAGGGAGGCTCTCTGAGACCCAGTACTTC. The gene calls are TRBV21-1 and TRBJ2-5; the table names TRBD2, a call not compared with the DNA. TRBV21-1 is given as a pseudogene. CDR3 length equals 14 residues.

CDR3 protein: CASSQELREQETQYF. The CDR3, as DNA: TGCGCCAGCAGCCAAGAGTTGCGGGAACAAGAGACCCAGTACTTC. V usage is TRBV4-3 and J usage is TRBJ2-5, with a possible D match to TRBD2 (6 bases). V gave up 0 bases and J gave up 2 bases, with 10 bases separating them. This CDR3 contains 15 residues. Germline V gene lookup returns CDR1 LGHNA and CDR2 YSLEER.

This rearrangement joins TRBV28 to TRBJ2-3, with 8 bases aligning to TRBD2. This CDR3 has 13 amino acids. In germline, CDR1 is MDHEN, CDR2 SYDVKM. V dropped 6 bases and J dropped 7; count of bases not matched to a gene: 6. CDR3 loop: CASSPSGSYTQYF. CDR3 in DNA: TGTGCCAGCAGCCCCAGCGGGAGTTATACGCAGTATTTT.

V and J are TRBV11-2 and TRBJ2-3, with TRBD2 matching over 7 bases. J lost 3 bases, V lost 5 bases, and 11 bases had no gene match. Per germline, CDR1 SGHAT and CDR2 FQNNGV. This CDR3 has 16 residues. The CDR3 nucleotides read TGTGCCAGCAGCGGTGTAAGCGGGATAGGGACAGATACGCAGTATTTT. It encodes CASSGVSGIGTDTQYF.

V and J are TRBV6-5 and TRBJ1-5; TRBD1 is a possible D gene (5 bases). V lost 5 bases and J lost 4, with 9 bases in between. The V gene's germline CDR1 is MNHEY and CDR2 SVGAGI. The CDR3 is 13 amino acids. The DNA of the CDR3 is TGTGCCAGCAGTCGGGGCTTTAATCAGCCCCAGCATTTT. Translated: CASSRGFNQPQHF.

The chain couples TRBV18 to TRBJ2-1; the match to TRBD2 covers 7 bases. J was trimmed by 3 bases and V by 3 bases; bases with no gene match: 8. CDR1 KGHSH and CDR2 LQKENI come from the germline V gene. The CDR3 has 16 amino acids. The CDR3: CASSPPLAGVYNEQFF. The CDR3 region has the DNA TGTGCCAGCTCACCCCCGCTTGCGGGAGTCTACAATGAGCAGTTCTTC.

This clone has a handful of counts. This rearrangement joins TRBV9 to TRBJ2-2; 9 bases align to TRBD1. Germline V gene data show CDR1 as SGDLS and CDR2 as YYNGEE. This CDR3 has 16 residues. J gave up 7 bases and V 3 bases, and 10 bases lay outside the gene matches. The CDR3 sequence is CASSATGTGSIGELFF. CDR3 DNA sequence: TGTGCCAGCAGCGCTACCGGGACAGGGAGTATCGGGGAGCTGTTTTTT.

In DNA form, the CDR3 reads TGCGCCAGCAGCCCCGGGGATGGGACTGAAGCTTTCTTT. Amino acids: CASSPGDGTEAFF. V usage is TRBV5-1 and J usage is TRBJ1-1; D is uncertain. CDR1 SGHRS and CDR2 YFSETQ come from the germline V gene. The CDR3 length is 13 residues. Trimming pared 4 bases from V and 5 bases from J, leaving 12 bases between.

The V and J genes are TRBV7-2 and TRBJ2-1; 8 bases are shared with TRBD2. Germline V CDR1 and CDR2: SGHTA, FQGNSA. Trimming at V came to 5 bases and at J to 5 bases, leaving 8 bases not matched to a gene. The CDR3 consists of 15 residues. The CDR3 loop is CASSRGDSGNNEQFF. CDR3 sequence (DNA): TGTGCCAGCAGCCGAGGGGATAGCGGGAACAATGAGCAGTTCTTC.

V and J are TRBV30 and TRBJ1-4, with 10 bases aligning to TRBD1. V was pared by 4 bases and J by 8 bases, with 4 bases of the junction left unmatched. Germline assignment: CDR1 GTSNPN and CDR2 SVGIG (reference sequence). This CDR3 is 13 amino acids long. CDR3 sequence: CAWKGTGVEKLFF. As DNA, the CDR3 is TGTGCCTGGAAAGGGACAGGGGTAGAAAAACTGTTTTTT.

The gene calls are TRBV19 and TRBJ2-3; TRBD1 might be the D (6 bases). The germline V gene has CDR1 LNHDA and CDR2 SQIVND (reference sequence). This CDR3 has 15 amino acids. Between the trimmed V and J ends, which lost 6 bases and 0 bases, there was a span of 13 bases. This chain's CDR3 is CASRGRGYSTDTQYF. In DNA, the CDR3 is TGTGCCAGTAGAGGAAGGGGGTACAGCACAGATACGCAGTATTTT.

V is TRBV9 and J is TRBJ2-1; 8 bases line up with TRBD2. Germline-derived CDR1 and CDR2 are SGDLS and YYNGEE. J gave up 4 bases and V 0 bases, and 3 bases lay outside the gene matches. This CDR3 region has 15 residues. The CDR3 region is CASSVAGGGYNEQFF. The CDR3 DNA is TGTGCCAGCAGCGTAGCGGGAGGGGGTTACAATGAGCAGTTCTTC.

The chain employs TRBV25-1 and TRBJ2-5, with a tentative D call TRBD2 (7 bases). Per the germline V gene, CDR1 is MGHDK and CDR2 is SYGVNS. Trimming removed 2 bases at V and 5 bases at J, with 18 bases between. The CDR3 extends over 16 amino acids. CDR3 region: CASSEPLGGAGETQYF. Here the CDR3 DNA reads TGTGCCAGCAGTGAACCCCTGGGGGGGGCGGGCGAGACCCAGTACTTC. The full variable domain, its missing parts supplied by reference TRBV25-1 and TRBJ2-5, is EADIYQTPRYLVIGTGKKITLECSQTMGHDKMYWYQQDPGMELHLIHYSYGVNSTEKGDLSSESTVSRIRTEHFPLTLESARPSHTSQYLCASSEPLGGAGETQYFGPGTRLLVL.

This clone has only a few counts. This sequence joins TRBV21-1 and TRBJ2-1; the D call TRBD2 from the table was never checked on the DNA. TRBV21-1 is flagged as a pseudogene. The CDR3 consists of 17 residues. The CDR3 DNA follows: TGTGCCAGCAGCAAGGGATGCGGGAGGGTAATGATAGATGAGCAGTTCTTC. As protein: CASSKGCGRVMIDEQFF.

The chain uses TRBV14 and TRBJ1-4; TRBD1 might be the D (5 bases). The CDR3 is 18 amino acids. Germline loops: CDR1 SGHDN, CDR2 FVKESK. V lost 0 bases and J lost 4, with 18 bases in between. CDR3 amino acids: CASSQDRLRGWSNEKLFF. CDR3 coding DNA: TGTGCCAGCAGCCAAGATCGGTTGAGGGGTTGGAGTAATGAAAAACTGTTTTTT.

This chain's CDR3 is CASSSGLAGYNEQFF. Here the CDR3 DNA reads TGTGCCAGCAGCTCCGGACTAGCGGGGTACAATGAGCAGTTCTTC. This rearrangement joins TRBV5-5 to TRBJ2-1; 12 bases map to TRBD2. This CDR3 region has 15 residues. V gave up 3 bases and J gave up 4 bases; unmatched junction bases: 2. The germline V gene has CDR1 SGHKS and CDR2 YYEKEE (reference sequence). The whole variable domain, remainder taken from reference TRBV5-5 and TRBJ2-1, is DAGVTQSPTHLIKTRGQQVTLRCSPISGHKSVSWYQQVLGQGPQFIFQYYEKEERGRGNFPDRFSARQFPNYSSELNVNALLLGDSALYLCASSSGLAGYNEQFFGPGTRLTVL.

This clone was found once. The CDR3: CASSEYRATNEKLFF. In DNA, the CDR3 is TGTGCCAGCAGTGAGTACAGGGCAACTAATGAAAAACTGTTTTTT. The rearrangement joins TRBV2 to TRBJ1-4; possibly TRBD1 for D (6 bases). The germline V gene encodes CDR1 SNHLY and CDR2 FYNNEI. The CDR3 loop spans 15 amino acids. The germline V and J ends were trimmed by 3 bases and 0 bases, with 8 bases remaining between them.

The V and J genes are TRBV7-9 and TRBJ1-1, with D possibly matching TRBD1 (5 bases). The CDR3 runs to 16 residues. Germline values: CDR1 SEHNR, CDR2 FQNEAQ (reference sequence). Trimming cost V 5 bases and J 4 bases, with 20 bases left between them. CDR3 protein: CASSPGGVARGTEAFF. The CDR3 DNA reads as TGTGCCAGCAGCCCCGGAGGGGTAGCTCGGGGCACTGAAGCTTTCTTT.

The chain has TRBV14 and TRBJ1-2; D might be TRBD1 (5 bases). The germline V and J ends were trimmed by 1 base and 2 bases, with 11 bases remaining between them. The CDR3 is 15 amino acids. Germline V gene data show CDR1 as SGHDN and CDR2 as FVKESK. CDR3 coding DNA: TGTGCCAGCAGCCAAGGTCCAGGGATGAACTATGGCTACACCTTC. Residues: CASSQGPGMNYGYTF. Variable domain in full (rest from reference TRBV14 and TRBJ1-2): EAGVTQFPSHSVIEKGQTVTLRCDPISGHDNLYWYRRVMGKEIKFLLHFVKESKQDESGMPNNRFLAERTGGTYSTLKVQPAELEDSGVYFCASSQGPGMNYGYTFGSGTRLTVV.

This chain joins TRBV7-2 and TRBJ1-2, with D possibly matching TRBD1 (6 bases). This CDR3 contains 12 residues. Germline-derived CDR1 and CDR2 are SGHTA and FQGNSA. V lost 6 bases and J lost 6, with 11 bases in between. The DNA of the CDR3 is TGTGCCAGCAGTAAACAGGGTAATGGCTACACCTTC. It codes for CASSKQGNGYTF.

The V gene is TRBV7-9, the J gene TRBJ2-3; 7 nucleotides match TRBD1. The CDR3 is 11 residues long. Trimming took 1 base from V and 11 from J; bases not matched to a gene: 0. Germline-derived CDR1 and CDR2 are SEHNR and FQNEAQ (reference sequence). CDR3 region: CASSLDRGQYF. The CDR3 nucleotides read TGTGCCAGCAGCTTAGACAGGGGGCAGTATTTT.